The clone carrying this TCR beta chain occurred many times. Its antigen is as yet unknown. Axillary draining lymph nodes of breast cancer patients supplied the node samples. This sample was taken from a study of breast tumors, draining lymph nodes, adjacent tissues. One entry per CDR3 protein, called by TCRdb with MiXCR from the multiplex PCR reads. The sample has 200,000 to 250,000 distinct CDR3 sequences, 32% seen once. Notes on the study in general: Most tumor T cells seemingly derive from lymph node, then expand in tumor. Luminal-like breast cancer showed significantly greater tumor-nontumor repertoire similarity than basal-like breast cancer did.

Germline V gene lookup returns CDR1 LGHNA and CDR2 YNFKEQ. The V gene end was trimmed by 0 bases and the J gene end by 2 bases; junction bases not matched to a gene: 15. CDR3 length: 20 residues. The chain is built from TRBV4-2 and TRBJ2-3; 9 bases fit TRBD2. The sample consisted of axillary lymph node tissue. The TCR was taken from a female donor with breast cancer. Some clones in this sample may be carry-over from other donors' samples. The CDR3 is CASSQDPGLGAGGITDTQYF. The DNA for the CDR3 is TGTGCCAGCAGCCAAGATCCGGGCTTGGGAGCGGGAGGCATCACAGATACGCAGTATTTT.